The subject of this entry is one T cell receptor (beta chain). Per germline, CDR1 GTSNPN and CDR2 SVGIG (reference sequence). Losses at the gene ends were 4 bases for V and 2 bases for J; bases not matched to a gene: 13. The CDR3 totals 16 residues. The sample belongs to a study of blood T cell repertoires in COVID-19. In the original analysis: Researchers report that nucleated cell counts were estimated from reference gene primer amplification. TCRdb's table, derived via immunoSEQ multiplex PCR, lists solely in-frame clones and lacks some. That table gives V, J and clone size, and the DNA gave D and trimming. The sample records 65,000 to 90,000 clones, approximately 80% being singletons.

The clonotype comes from a woman between 55 and 75 years old with acute or convalescent COVID-19. The sequenced sample consisted of peripheral blood. The chain couples TRBV30 to TRBJ2-7, with 8 bases fitting TRBD1. The CDR3 protein is CAWTPVWGQDPYEQYF. In nucleotides, the CDR3 is TGTGCCTGGACCCCTGTGTGGGGACAGGACCCCTACGAGCAGTACTTC.